Presented here are 17 T cell receptor beta chains from one specimen sequenced in a study of T cells in Graves' hyperthyroidism and ophthalmopathy. RNA transcripts served as the template for amplifying TCR beta CDR3 regions. The primer set for the first-round RT-PCR of the TCR CDR3 was HTBI. TCRdb called the multiplex PCR reads again in MiXCR, with one record for every CDR3 protein. The table shows around 600,000 distinct CDR3 sequences, with around a sixth occurring only once. Sample: blood. These receptors originate from a woman in her thirties with Graves' hyperthyroidism.

This clonotype occurred a few times. This rearrangement joins TRBV16 to TRBJ1-4; D is undetermined. Germline lookup yields CDR1 KGHSY and CDR2 FQNENV. V lost 4 bases and J lost 0, with 12 bases in between. The CDR3 has 16 residues. The chain's CDR3 is CASSPLSQSTNEKLFF. The CDR3 DNA reads as TGTGCCAGCAGCCCACTAAGCCAGTCAACTAATGAAAAACTGTTTTTT.

The J gene is TRBJ2-7, the V gene TRBV14; TRBD2 is a possible D gene (5 bases). Germline CDR1 is SGHDN and CDR2 is FVKESK. The CDR3 is 14 residues long. V gave up 1 base and J gave up 6 bases, with 13 bases separating them. The CDR3 DNA follows: TGTGCCAGCAGCCAAGGAGGGAATACCTGCGAGCAGTACTTC. Encoded protein: CASSQGGNTCEQYF. The full variable domain, completed using reference TRBV14 and TRBJ2-7, is EAGVTQFPSHSVIEKGQTVTLRCDPISGHDNLYWYRRVMGKEIKFLLHFVKESKQDESGMPNNRFLAERTGGTYSTLKVQPAELEDSGVYFCASSQGGNTCEQYFGPGTRLTVT.

This clonotype was counted only a few times. The genes are TRBV6-2 or TRBV6-3 and TRBJ2-3, with TRBD2 matching over 11 bases. Losses at the gene ends were 2 bases for V and 10 bases for J; bases not matched to a gene: 20. The CDR3 spans 19 residues. Germline V gives CDR1 MNHEY, CDR2 SVGEGT. In nucleotides, the CDR3 is TGTGCCAGCAGTTACCCCCGGGAAGGGGGGACTAGCGGATACCTCGCGCAGTATTTT. It encodes CASSYPREGGTSGYLAQYF.

The chain carries TRBV29-1 and TRBJ2-1, with TRBD1 matching over 12 bases. Trimming removed 7 bases from V and 5 bases from J; junction bases left unmatched: 9. Germline V gene data show CDR1 as SQVTM and CDR2 as ANQGSEA. This CDR3 comprises 15 residues. The CDR3 is CSALPGQGAHNEQFF. The DNA of the CDR3 is TGCAGCGCCCTTCCGGGACAGGGGGCCCACAATGAGCAGTTCTTC.

This clonotype was counted many times. CDR3 sequence reads: CASSQSAHTGELFF. Here the CDR3 DNA reads TGTGCCAGCAGCCAAAGCGCACACACCGGGGAGCTGTTTTTT. The chain employs TRBV3-1 and TRBJ2-2; no firm D call. This CDR3 spans 14 amino acids. Germline values: CDR1 LGHDT, CDR2 YNNKEL (reference sequence). With 2 bases removed from V and 3 bases from J, the gap between germline ends came to 7 bases.

This clonotype was counted ten times or more. This rearrangement joins TRBV19 to TRBJ1-4, with D hard to call. This CDR3 contains 13 residues. Trimming took off 5 bases at V and 5 bases at J, with 9 bases between the two ends. Germline lookup yields CDR1 LNHDA and CDR2 SQIVND (reference sequence). The DNA of the CDR3 is TGTGCCAGTAGTCCTTCAATCAATGAAAAACTGTTTTTT. It translates to CASSPSINEKLFF.

This clonotype has a count of ten or more. The genes are TRBV20-1 and TRBJ1-1; 9 bases line up with TRBD1. Germline CDR1 DFQATT, CDR2 SNEGSKA (reference sequence). The CDR3 is 12 amino acids. With 5 bases clipped from V and 3 bases from J, the junction kept 1 base outside the gene matches. CDR3 in amino acids: CSAWTGDTEAFF. The CDR3 DNA is TGCAGTGCTTGGACAGGGGACACTGAAGCTTTCTTT.

For this clonotype: A much larger clone sits a single nucleotide away, making a read error possible. The rearrangement uses TRBV9 and TRBJ2-3; 7 bases are a match to TRBD2. This CDR3 has 17 amino acids. V gave up 3 bases and J gave up 5 bases; unmatched junction bases: 15. Per germline, CDR1 SGDLS and CDR2 YYNGEE. CDR3 sequence: CASSAGLVWEVQDTQYF. DNA of the CDR3: TGTGCCAGCAGCGCCGGACTAGTATGGGAGGTACAAGATACGCAGTATTTT.

This clonotype appeared many times. The V gene is TRBV15, the J gene TRBJ2-7, with D possibly being TRBD1 or TRBD2 (5 bases each). Germline CDR1 LNHNV, CDR2 YYDKDF (reference sequence). V was clipped by 0 bases and J by 0 bases, with 33 bases between them. There are 23 residues in the CDR3. CDR3 sequence (DNA): TGTGCCACCAGCAGAGATCCCCCGTGGGCTAGAATGGTGGGGGTAAGCAACTCCTACGAGCAGTACTTC. Its translation is CATSRDPPWARMVGVSNSYEQYF.

The chain employs TRBV20-1 and TRBJ2-6, with 12 bases fitting TRBD2. This CDR3 is 19 amino acids long. V lost 3 bases to trimming and J lost 0 bases; unmatched junction nucleotides: 9. CDR1 and CDR2 from the germline V gene are DFQATT and SNEGSKA (reference sequence). CDR3 sequence reads: CSASVWASGRVSGANVLTF. CDR3 sequence (DNA): TGCAGTGCTAGTGTGTGGGCTAGCGGGAGGGTCTCTGGGGCCAACGTCCTGACTTTC.

J is TRBJ2-7 and V is TRBV10-3, with TRBD2 matching over 8 bases. The CDR3 sequence is 14 residues long. The germline CDR1 and CDR2 sequences are ENHRY and SYGVKD. With 2 bases clipped from V and 2 bases from J, the junction kept 2 bases outside the gene matches. The CDR3 is CAISEIAGTYEQYF. CDR3 nucleotides: TGTGCCATCAGTGAGATAGCGGGAACCTACGAGCAGTACTTC.

This chain connects TRBV7-9 to TRBJ2-3, with 10 bases identical to TRBD2. This CDR3 contains 16 residues. The germline V gene has CDR1 SEHNR and CDR2 FQNEAQ (reference sequence). V shed 2 bases, J shed 4 bases, and the junction held 6 bases outside the gene matches. CDR3 nucleotide sequence: TGTGCCAGCAGCTTATTGCCTAGCGGGAGACCAGATACGCAGTATTTT. Its protein is CASSLLPSGRPDTQYF.

Comment on this clonotype: A read error may be the cause here, since a much bigger clone is one base away. The genes are TRBV6-1 and TRBJ2-7; D gene uncertain. The CDR3 runs to 12 residues. The germline V and J ends were trimmed by 7 bases and 5 bases, with 12 bases remaining between them. Germline CDR1 reads MNHNS; CDR2 reads SASEGT. This chain's CDR3 is CASTMNEDEQYF. Written as DNA, the CDR3 is TGTGCCAGCACCATGAATGAGGACGAGCAGTACTTC.

This clonotype was detected ten times or more. V is TRBV5-1 and J is TRBJ1-1; the match to TRBD1 covers 10 bases. V gave up 6 bases and J gave up 4 bases; unmatched junction bases: 9. CDR1 and CDR2 (germline): SGHRS, YFSETQ. The CDR3 totals 15 residues. The CDR3 reads CASTRDRGLGTEAFF. In nucleotides, the CDR3 is TGCGCCAGCACTCGGGACAGGGGACTTGGCACTGAAGCTTTCTTT.

This clonotype has more than one count but fewer than ten. J is TRBJ2-6 and V is TRBV7-6; D not certain. The CDR3 totals 14 residues. In germline, CDR1 is SGHVS, CDR2 FNYEAQ. V was clipped by 5 bases and J by 3 bases, with 8 bases between them. The CDR3 DNA reads as TGTGCCAGCAGCCCGTTATATGGGGCCAACGTCCTGACTTTC. It specifies CASSPLYGANVLTF.

The V call is TRBV29-1, the J call TRBJ2-3; D is ambiguous. Deletions cut 2 bases from V and 10 bases from J, with 19 bases between. The CDR3 loop spans 14 amino acids. Per germline, CDR1 SQVTM and CDR2 ANQGSEA. The CDR3 loop reads CSVELPGRPSPQYF. The CDR3 nucleotides read TGCAGCGTTGAACTTCCCGGTAGGCCGAGCCCGCAGTATTTT.

This clonotype showed up many times. The chain recombines TRBV7-2 with TRBJ2-3, with 7 bases aligning to TRBD2. V lost 1 base, J lost 3 bases, and 7 bases stayed unmatched. The germline CDR1 and CDR2 sequences are SGHTA and FQGNSA. The CDR3 is 16 amino acids. The CDR3 DNA is TGTGCCAGCAGCTTAGAGACGGGCGGGAGTACAGATACGCAGTATTTT. Residues: CASSLETGGSTDTQYF.